The clone carrying this TCR beta chain was recorded many times. The data belong to a study of T cells in Graves' hyperthyroidism and ophthalmopathy. Deletions cut 0 bases from V and 3 bases from J, with 15 bases between. This CDR3 is built from 16 residues. The V gene's germline CDR1 is SGHRS and CDR2 YFSETQ. RNA transcripts gave rise to amplified TCR beta CDR3 regions. The primer set for the first-round RT-PCR of the TCR CDR3 was HTBI. TCRdb used MiXCR to reprocess the multiplex PCR reads, holding one entry per CDR3 protein. This repertoire shows around 300,000 distinct CDR3 sequences, around 15% found once; its top ten account for approximately 7.9%.

The sequenced sample consisted of blood. This rearrangement joins TRBV5-1 to TRBJ1-1; unclear D gene. The clonotype originates from a woman aged 40 to 50 with Graves' hyperthyroidism. The CDR3: CASSLAVGVDDTEAFF. DNA of the CDR3: TGCGCCAGCAGCTTGGCCGTTGGCGTAGACGACACTGAAGCTTTCTTT.